What follows are 4 T cell receptor beta chains derived from one specimen sequenced in a study of blood T cell repertoires in COVID-19. Repertoires were generated with immunoSEQ multiplex PCR, while TCRdb's copy carries only in-frame clones and drops some. The table includes 230,000 or so clones, about 88% detected once. The source material was PBMCs or T cells enriched from blood (not recorded which). The origin of the receptors is a woman in her 30s who had recovered from COVID-19.

The chain has TRBV18 and TRBJ2-1; D is uncertain. Germline CDR1 and CDR2: KGHSH and LQKENI. The CDR3 length is 15 residues. V was clipped by 0 bases and J by 4 bases, with 10 bases between them. Written as DNA, the CDR3 is TGTGCCAGCTCACCACCCCTGGCGGCTTACAATGAGCAGTTCTTC. Amino acids: CASSPPLAAYNEQFF.

The chain combines TRBV5-6 with TRBJ2-7, with 10 bases aligning to TRBD2. Per germline, CDR1 SGHDT and CDR2 YYEEEE. This CDR3 region has 15 residues. The ends lost 3 bases at V and 2 bases at J; junction bases unmatched: 5. The CDR3 here is CASSSQSGGAYEQYF. Here the CDR3 DNA reads TGTGCCAGCAGCTCCCAGAGCGGGGGGGCCTACGAGCAGTACTTC. The variable domain in full, with the rest retrieved from reference TRBV5-6 and TRBJ2-7, is DAGVTQSPTHLIKTRGQQVTLRCSPKSGHDTVSWYQQALGQGPQFIFQYYEEEERQRGNFPDRFSGHQFPNYSSELNVNALLLGDSALYLCASSSQSGGAYEQYFGPGTRLTVT.

The J gene is TRBJ2-1, the V gene TRBV11-2; D might be TRBD2 (6 bases). V was shortened by 7 bases and J by 1 base, with 14 bases between the two germline ends. This CDR3 region has 15 residues. Germline loops: CDR1 SGHAT, CDR2 FQNNGV. Here the CDR3 DNA reads TGTGCCAGCACCTCCCAGGCGGGGTCCTACAATGAGCAGTTCTTC. It is translated as CASTSQAGSYNEQFF.

The J gene is TRBJ2-7, the V gene TRBV27; D is possibly TRBD1 (5 bases). Germline V gives CDR1 MNHEY, CDR2 SMNVEV (reference sequence). The CDR3 contains 13 residues. V was clipped by 7 bases and J by 5 bases, with 15 bases between them. The CDR3 reads CASTDRGRNEQYF. CDR3 nucleotide sequence: TGTGCCAGCACTGATAGGGGTAGGAACGAGCAGTACTTC.